Listed below are T cell receptor beta chains from one sample, sequenced in a study of cytomegalovirus exposure and HLA in healthy donors. The repertoire was sequenced with immunoSEQ multiplex PCR; TCRdb's copy has only in-frame clones and lacks some. Of 110,000 to 150,000 clones listed, about 74% are singletons. Sequenced material: PBMCs. The receptors were sampled from a woman aged 40 to 49 in good health and CMV-seronegative. The CDR3 runs from the conserved cysteine through the conserved F or W. Some rows mark clone size as missing; the rest say once, few, many or name a class of expanded clone.

TRBJ2-1	TRBV2	once	CASTSGTGGHEQFF
TRBJ2-3	TRBV7-8	NA	CASSLGRTDTQYF
TRBJ2-7	TRBV5-1	NA	CASSLAGQEPYEQYF
TRBJ2-1	TRBV29-1	NA	CSVEGREGYNEQFF
TRBJ1-5	TRBV7-9	NA	CASSSAGGVRQPQHF
TRBJ2-7	TRBV18	NA	CASSPSGREEQYF
TRBJ1-1	TRBV19	NA	CASSIDVAFGNTEAFF
TRBJ2-7	TRBV6-5	NA	CASSPGAGSSYEQYF
TRBJ2-5	TRBV13	NA	CASSSTGANGAQYF
TRBJ2-4	TRBV10-1	NA	CASSPAGSGNIQYF
TRBJ2-3	TRBV30	NA	CAWISLAGAADTQYF
TRBJ1-4	TRBV28	NA	CASSGGAGTNEKLFF
TRBJ2-1	TRBV7-2	NA	CASSLGGTSYNEQFF
TRBJ2-1	TRBV6-5	NA	CASSYSGQGNEQFF
TRBJ1-4	TRBV6-5	few	CASSYDRSINEKLFF
TRBJ1-1	TRBV7-9	NA	CSSSREGPEAFF
TRBJ2-2	TRBV19	NA	CASSHYTGELFF
TRBJ2-6	TRBV29-1	NA	CSVDSVGANVLTF
TRBJ2-2	TRBV4-2	NA	CASSQGGDLNTGELFF
TRBJ2-7	TRBV5-4	NA	CASSQTSTGAHEQYF